Presented here are 32 T cell receptor beta chains from one specimen sequenced in a study of cytomegalovirus exposure and HLA in healthy donors. PCR involved 60 Vbeta and 13 Jbeta primers. Clones were sequenced by immunoSEQ multiplex PCR, and TCRdb holds only the in-frame ones, with some missing. This sample yields 150,000 to 200,000 clones, of which roughly 80% are seen a single time; approximately 1.2% belongs to the top ten. Sequences were obtained from PBMCs. The origin of the receptors is a man in his fifties in good health and CMV-seropositive.

This chain joins TRBV4-1 and TRBJ2-6, with TRBD2 as a possible D gene (6 bases). The CDR3 has 19 residues. CDR1 is MGHRA, CDR2 YSYEKL, per germline. The ends were cut back, 0 bases at V and 0 bases at J, with 15 bases in the middle. CDR3 protein: CASSQDSGLPASGANVLTF. The CDR3 bases are TGCGCCAGCAGCCAAGATAGCGGACTGCCGGCCTCTGGGGCCAACGTCCTGACTTTC.

The chain joins TRBV19 to TRBJ1-2; no firm D call. Trimming pared 2 bases from V and 5 bases from J, leaving 12 bases between. Germline CDR1 is LNHDA and CDR2 is SQIVND (reference sequence). The CDR3 extends over 14 amino acids. CDR3 in amino acids: CASSITATNYGYTF. CDR3 in DNA: TGTGCCAGTAGTATAACCGCCACAAATTATGGCTACACCTTC. The full variable domain, completed using reference TRBV19 and TRBJ1-2, is DGGITQSPKYLFRKEGQNVTLSCEQNLNHDAMYWYRQDPGQGLRLIYYSQIVNDFQKGDIAEGYSVSREKKESFPLTVTSAQKNPTAFYLCASSITATNYGYTFGSGTRLTVV.

The genes are TRBV18 and TRBJ2-1; 7 bases line up with TRBD1. Trimming removed 3 bases from V and 4 bases from J; junction bases left unmatched: 6. CDR1 is KGHSH and CDR2 is LQKENI in the germline V gene. The CDR3 covers 15 residues. The CDR3 DNA reads as TGTGCCAGCTCACCCGAGGGACAGCCGTACAATGAGCAGTTCTTC. Translating gives CASSPEGQPYNEQFF.

This clone turned up a few times. The V call is TRBV4-3, the J call TRBJ2-5, with D possibly TRBD1 on 5 matching bases. Trimming pared 0 bases from V and 5 bases from J, leaving 16 bases between. The germline V gene has CDR1 LGHNA and CDR2 YSLEER. The CDR3 runs to 16 residues. CDR3 region: CASSQDRAGFGETQYF. The CDR3 coding sequence is TGCGCCAGCAGCCAAGATCGCGCAGGGTTTGGCGAGACCCAGTACTTC.

Note on this clone: Distinct nucleotide sequences in the sample also encode this CDR3. This chain links TRBV29-1 with TRBJ1-2; maybe TRBD1 (5 bases). This CDR3 is built from 11 residues. The V gene lost 5 bases and the J gene lost 7 bases, with 11 bases spanning the gap. Germline CDR1 SQVTM, CDR2 ANQGSEA. The CDR3 sequence is CSVNGGGGYTF. The CDR3 DNA is TGCAGCGTTAATGGGGGAGGTGGCTACACCTTC.

V and J are TRBV10-3 and TRBJ2-3; 9 bases line up with TRBD2. CDR3 size: 15 residues. Germline CDR1 and CDR2: ENHRY and SYGVKD. V dropped 2 bases and J dropped 2; count of bases not matched to a gene: 2. CDR3 nucleotide sequence: TGTGCCATCAGTGAGCCTAGCGGGACCACAGATACGCAGTATTTT. This gives the protein CAISEPSGTTDTQYF.

Notes on this clone: This sample also contains other DNA sequences that code for the same CDR3. The chain has TRBV9 and TRBJ1-2; D possibly corresponds to TRBD1 (6 bases). In germline, CDR1 is SGDLS, CDR2 YYNGEE. CDR3 length: 13 amino acids. Trimming removed 3 bases at V and 2 bases at J, with 8 bases between. The CDR3 coding sequence is TGTGCCAGCAGCGCCACAGGGAACTATGGCTACACCTTC. Translated: CASSATGNYGYTF. Full variable domain (missing parts from reference TRBV9 and TRBJ1-2): DSGVTQTPKHLITATGQRVTLRCSPRSGDLSVYWYQQSLDQGLQFLIQYYNGEERAKGNILERFSAQQFPDLHSELNLSSLELGDSALYFCASSATGNYGYTFGSGTRLTVV.

The chain carries TRBV19 and TRBJ1-2, with TRBD1 identical over 8 bases. This CDR3 is built from 15 residues. V shed 7 bases, J shed 8 bases, and the junction held 15 bases outside the gene matches. In germline, CDR1 is LNHDA, CDR2 SQIVND (reference sequence). The chain's CDR3 is CASNPGQEDGGGYTF. The DNA of the CDR3 is TGTGCCAGTAACCCGGGACAGGAGGATGGAGGCGGCTACACCTTC.

J is TRBJ2-7 and V is TRBV11-2, with unresolved D. This CDR3 has 13 amino acids. Germline V gene data show CDR1 as SGHAT and CDR2 as FQNNGV. Trimming removed 5 bases from V and 0 bases from J, with 8 bases in between. The CDR3 nucleotides are TGTGCCAGCAGCGGTAGGAGCTCCTACGAGCAGTACTTC. Its translation is CASSGRSSYEQYF.

This sequence joins TRBV25-1 and TRBJ2-7; D gene uncertain. Germline CDR1 reads MGHDK; CDR2 reads SYGVNS. CDR3 length: 14 residues. V lost 2 bases, J lost 6 bases, and 14 bases lay in between. CDR3 region: CASSEVVGVSEQYF. As DNA, the CDR3 is TGTGCCAGCAGTGAAGTAGTCGGAGTCAGCGAGCAGTACTTC.

V and J are TRBV5-1 and TRBJ2-1, with TRBD1 identical over 7 bases. CDR3 size: 15 residues. Germline V gives CDR1 SGHRS, CDR2 YFSETQ. Trimming removed 5 bases from V and 2 bases from J; junction bases left unmatched: 7. The CDR3 nucleotides are TGCGCCAGCAGTGAACAGGGGTCCACCTACAATGAGCAGTTCTTC. This translates into CASSEQGSTYNEQFF. The full variable domain, its missing parts supplied by reference TRBV5-1 and TRBJ2-1, is KAGVTQTPRYLIKTRGQQVTLSCSPISGHRSVSWYQQTPGQGLQFLFEYFSETQRNKGNFPGRFSGRQFSNSRSEMNVSTLELGDSALYLCASSEQGSTYNEQFFGPGTRLTVL.

As to this clone: Compared with germline, one end of the junction differs, possibly owing to a read error. Here the CDR3 reads CASSVDSHYGYTF. The CDR3 bases are TGTGCCAGCAGCGTAGACAGTCACTATGGCTACACCTTC. J is TRBJ1-2 and V is TRBV11-3, with D possibly matching TRBD1 (5 bases). This CDR3 is built from 13 residues. From germline, CDR1 is SGHNT and CDR2 YENEEA.

This clone was seen once. The rearrangement joins TRBV7-9 to TRBJ2-7; perhaps TRBD2 as D (6 bases). V lost 0 bases, J lost 3 bases, and 6 bases lay in between. CDR3 size: 13 residues. Germline lookup yields CDR1 SEHNR and CDR2 FQNEAQ (reference sequence). The CDR3 nucleotides read TGTGCCAGCAGCTTAGCGGGGGGCTACGAGCAGTACTTC. Amino acids: CASSLAGGYEQYF.

V gene TRBV7-3 combines with J gene TRBJ1-1, with TRBD1 matching over 7 bases. The CDR3 spans 12 residues. The V gene's germline CDR1 is SGHTA and CDR2 FQGTGA. V shed 4 bases and J 10 bases; nucleotides not matched to a gene: 6. The CDR3 region has the DNA TGTGCCAGCAGCTCCACAGGGGAGGTAGCTTTCTTT. This encodes CASSSTGEVAFF.

This clone has only one observation. The chain links TRBV7-2 to TRBJ2-2; 11 nucleotides align to TRBD2. The J segment lost 7 bases and the V segment lost 5 bases, leaving 12 bases of the junction unmatched. Germline loops: CDR1 SGHTA, CDR2 FQGNSA. CDR3 length equals 17 residues. Here the CDR3 DNA reads TGTGCCAGCAGCCAACGGTTAGCGGGAGGGCCCGGCGGGGAGCTGTTTTTT. This translates into CASSQRLAGGPGGELFF.

The chain is built from TRBV14 and TRBJ1-1; perhaps TRBD1 as D (6 bases). The CDR3 consists of 13 residues. In germline, CDR1 is SGHDN, CDR2 FVKESK. Trimming shortened V by 0 bases and J by 5 bases, and 7 bases separated the two germline ends. The CDR3 protein is CASSQDRGTEAFF. In nucleotides, the CDR3 is TGTGCCAGCAGCCAAGATAGGGGGACTGAAGCTTTCTTT.

The genes are TRBV7-9 and TRBJ2-3; TRBD2 matches at 10 bases. The junction had 10 bases not matched to a gene; V was cut back by 6 bases and J by 4 bases. CDR3 length: 16 amino acids. Germline values: CDR1 SEHNR, CDR2 FQNEAQ (reference sequence). The CDR3 region has the DNA TGTGCCAGCAGATCGGGGCTAGCGGGAGTAGCAGATACGCAGTATTTT. This gives the protein CASRSGLAGVADTQYF.

The gene calls are TRBV7-9 and TRBJ1-2, with TRBD1 matching over 7 bases. This CDR3 region has 14 residues. V dropped 7 bases and J dropped 3; count of bases not matched to a gene: 8. CDR1 and CDR2 (germline): SEHNR, FQNEAQ (reference sequence). CDR3 loop: CASTPTGHYYGYTF. CDR3 DNA sequence: TGTGCCAGCACACCGACAGGGCACTACTATGGCTACACCTTC.

The rearrangement joins TRBV5-4 to TRBJ2-1; 9 bases are shared with TRBD2. With 4 bases clipped from V and 4 bases from J, the junction kept 12 bases outside the gene matches. CDR3 length: 17 amino acids. Germline V gives CDR1 SGHNT, CDR2 YYREEE (reference sequence). Here the CDR3 reads CASSQGRREGLYNEQFF. Here the CDR3 DNA reads TGTGCCAGCAGCCAAGGGCGGCGGGAGGGTTTGTACAATGAGCAGTTCTTC. The full variable domain, completed using reference TRBV5-4 and TRBJ2-1, is ETGVTQSPTHLIKTRGQQVTLRCSSQSGHNTVSWYQQALGQGPQFIFQYYREEENGRGNFPPRFSGLQFPNYSSELNVNALELDDSALYLCASSQGRREGLYNEQFFGPGTRLTVL.

This rearrangement joins TRBV7-8 to TRBJ2-3; no firm D call. Trimming pared 3 bases from V and 0 bases from J, leaving 7 bases between. The germline V gene encodes CDR1 SGHVS and CDR2 FQNEAQ. This CDR3 has 14 amino acids. CDR3 sequence: CASSLWRSTDTQYF. The CDR3 DNA follows: TGTGCCAGCAGCTTGTGGCGGAGCACAGATACGCAGTATTTT.

This chain uses TRBV25-1 with TRBJ2-7; the match to TRBD2 covers 9 bases. Per germline, CDR1 MGHDK and CDR2 SYGVNS. J lost 7 bases, V lost 6 bases, and 7 bases had no gene match. The CDR3 loop spans 13 amino acids. CDR3 residues: CASRSGAGGEQYF. As DNA, the CDR3 is TGTGCCAGCAGGTCCGGGGCGGGGGGGGAGCAGTACTTC.

This clone was observed a single time. The chain couples TRBV5-1 to TRBJ2-5, with 10 bases lining up with TRBD2. CDR1 is SGHRS, CDR2 YFSETQ, per germline. V shed 6 bases and J 5 bases; nucleotides not matched to a gene: 10. This CDR3 contains 15 residues. The CDR3 sequence: CASKESGRAGETQYF. The CDR3 coding sequence is TGCGCCAGCAAGGAGAGCGGGAGGGCCGGGGAGACCCAGTACTTC.

V and J are TRBV5-6 and TRBJ2-1; D might be TRBD1 (5 bases). Germline assignment: CDR1 SGHDT and CDR2 YYEEEE. V dropped 1 base and J dropped 8 bases, with 19 bases sitting between them. This CDR3 contains 16 residues. For the CDR3, the DNA is TGTGCCAGCAGCTTGAGGTGGACACTCCGGTTCGATGAGCAGTTCTTC. Translation gives CASSLRWTLRFDEQFF.

The gene calls are TRBV28 and TRBJ1-1; the D gene is possibly TRBD1 (6 bases). The CDR3 covers 14 residues. The V end lost 4 bases, the J end lost 4 bases, and 13 bases lay between the germline ends. The V gene's germline CDR1 is MDHEN and CDR2 SYDVKM. As DNA, the CDR3 is TGTGCCAGCAGTTCCCTGAGGGGGGGCACTGAAGCTTTCTTT. Translating it yields CASSSLRGGTEAFF. The variable domain in full, with the rest retrieved from reference TRBV28 and TRBJ1-1, is DVKVTQSSRYLVKRTGEKVFLECVQDMDHENMFWYRQDPGLGLRLIYFSYDVKMKEKGDIPEGYSVSREKKERFSLILESASTNQTSMYLCASSSLRGGTEAFFGQGTRLTVV.

This clone was counted between two and nine times. The rearrangement links TRBV19 to TRBJ2-2; D is perhaps TRBD2 (6 bases). V dropped 5 bases and J dropped 4 bases, with 17 bases sitting between them. This CDR3 contains 16 residues. Germline CDR1 and CDR2: LNHDA and SQIVND (reference sequence). CDR3 coding DNA: TGTGCCAGTAGTGTGGGACTTCGGAGGGGCACCGGGGAGCTGTTTTTT. As protein: CASSVGLRRGTGELFF.

The chain couples TRBV27 to TRBJ2-1, with 13 bases fitting TRBD2. The CDR3 is 14 amino acids. V was clipped by 3 bases and J by 10 bases; unmatched bases: 3. CDR1 is MNHEY, CDR2 SMNVEV, per germline (reference sequence). CDR3 sequence reads: CASSLGTSGIEQFF. The CDR3 DNA follows: TGTGCCAGCAGTTTGGGGACTAGCGGGATCGAGCAGTTCTTC.

This clone came up once. V gene TRBV5-4 combines with J gene TRBJ1-2; 9 bases line up with TRBD1. Germline trimming cut 4 bases from V and 5 bases from J; bases unmatched to any gene: 6. The CDR3 consists of 14 residues. CDR1 is SGHNT, CDR2 YYREEE, per germline (reference sequence). The CDR3 loop reads CASSLGQGEYGYTF. The DNA for the CDR3 is TGTGCCAGCAGCCTGGGACAGGGCGAATATGGCTACACCTTC.

The V and J genes are TRBV19 and TRBJ1-2, with 8 bases identical to TRBD1. Germline CDR1 LNHDA, CDR2 SQIVND (reference sequence). V lost 4 bases and J lost 8; bases outside the gene matches: 9. CDR3 length: 14 residues. CDR3 sequence (DNA): TGTGCCAGTAGTAGGGTTGACAGGGGTGGCGGCTACACCTTC. It codes for CASSRVDRGGGYTF.

This clone was recorded a few times. The J gene is TRBJ2-4, the V gene TRBV4-2, with D maybe TRBD2 (6 bases). Germline V CDR1 and CDR2: LGHNA, YNFKEQ. CDR3 size: 17 residues. Trimming shortened V by 2 bases and J by 8 bases, and 22 bases separated the two germline ends. This CDR3 reads CASSQTKWDFQNDIQYF. CDR3 DNA: TGTGCCAGCAGCCAAACCAAGTGGGACTTTCAAAACGACATTCAGTACTTC.

This chain joins TRBV18 and TRBJ2-7; D unresolved. CDR1 is KGHSH, CDR2 LQKENI, per germline. V gave up 2 bases and J gave up 0 bases, with 14 bases separating them. This CDR3 has 16 residues. CDR3: CASSPVSQPPSYEQYF. CDR3 sequence (DNA): TGTGCCAGCTCACCAGTTTCACAGCCCCCCTCCTACGAGCAGTACTTC.

As for this clone: At one of its ends the junction is not consistent with the germline gene, which may arise from a read error. The rearrangement joins TRBV7-9 to TRBJ1-2, with 7 bases aligning to TRBD1. Germline CDR1 SEHNR, CDR2 FQNEAQ (reference sequence). The CDR3 loop spans 14 amino acids. The CDR3 reads CSSSLEVTGTGYTF. The CDR3 DNA reads as TGTTCCAGCAGCTTAGAGGTGACAGGGACGGGCTACACCTTC.

This chain connects TRBV7-8 to TRBJ2-1, with 11 bases fitting TRBD2. The CDR3 contains 15 residues. CDR1 and CDR2 (germline): SGHVS, FQNEAQ. Losses at the gene ends were 4 bases for V and 4 bases for J; bases not matched to a gene: 3. The CDR3 nucleotides are TGTGCCAGCAGCTCCAGACTAGCGGGATACAATGAGCAGTTCTTC. Translating it yields CASSSRLAGYNEQFF.